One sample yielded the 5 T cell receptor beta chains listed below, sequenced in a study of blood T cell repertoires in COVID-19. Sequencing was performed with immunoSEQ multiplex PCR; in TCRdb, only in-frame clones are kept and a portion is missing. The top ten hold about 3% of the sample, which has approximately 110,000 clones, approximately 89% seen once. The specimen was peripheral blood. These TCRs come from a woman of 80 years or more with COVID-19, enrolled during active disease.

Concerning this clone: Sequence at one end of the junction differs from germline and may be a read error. The CDR3 nucleotides read TGTGGGGGGTTTAGGGGAAGAGAGTTACAAGAGACCCAGTACTTC. It specifies CGGFRGRELQETQYF. This chain joins TRBV29-1 and TRBJ2-5, with D possibly TRBD2 on 6 matching bases. CDR1 SQVTM and CDR2 ANQGSEA come from the germline V gene. The CDR3 is 15 amino acids.

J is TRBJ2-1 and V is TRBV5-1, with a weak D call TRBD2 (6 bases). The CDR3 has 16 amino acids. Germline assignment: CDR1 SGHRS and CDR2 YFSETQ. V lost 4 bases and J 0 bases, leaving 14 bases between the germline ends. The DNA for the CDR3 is TGCGCCAGCAGCCAGGGACTCTCAACCTCCTACAATGAGCAGTTCTTC. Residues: CASSQGLSTSYNEQFF.

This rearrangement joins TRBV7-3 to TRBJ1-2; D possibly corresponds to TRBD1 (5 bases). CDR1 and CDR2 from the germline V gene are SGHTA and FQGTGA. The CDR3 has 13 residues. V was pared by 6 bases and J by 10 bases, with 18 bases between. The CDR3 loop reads CASSPGQGGAYTF. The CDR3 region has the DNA TGTGCCAGCAGTCCCGGACAAGGAGGGGCCTACACCTTC.

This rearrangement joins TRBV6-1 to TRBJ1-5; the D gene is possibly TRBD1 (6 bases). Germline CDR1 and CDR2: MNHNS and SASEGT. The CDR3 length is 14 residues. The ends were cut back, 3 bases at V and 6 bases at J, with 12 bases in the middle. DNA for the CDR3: TGTGCCAGCAGTGATGGGGACACGGGTCAGCCCCAGCATTTT. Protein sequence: CASSDGDTGQPQHF.

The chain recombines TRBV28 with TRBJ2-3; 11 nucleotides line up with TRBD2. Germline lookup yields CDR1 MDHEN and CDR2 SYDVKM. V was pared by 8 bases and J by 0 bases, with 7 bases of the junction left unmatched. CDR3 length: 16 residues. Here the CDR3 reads CASGLAGLSSTDTQYF. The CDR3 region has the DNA TGTGCCAGCGGACTAGCGGGTCTTTCTAGCACAGATACGCAGTATTTT. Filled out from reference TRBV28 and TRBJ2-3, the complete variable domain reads DVKVTQSSRYLVKRTGEKVFLECVQDMDHENMFWYRQDPGLGLRLIYFSYDVKMKEKGDIPEGYSVSREKKERFSLILESASTNQTSMYLCASGLAGLSSTDTQYFGPGTRLTVL.